Listed below are T cell receptor beta chains from one sample, sequenced in a study of cytomegalovirus exposure and HLA in healthy donors. Only in-frame clones appear in the TCRdb table, and some are missing; sequencing was by immunoSEQ multiplex PCR. The sample lists about 120,000 clones; 65% to 90% were seen once. Sequencing was performed on PBMCs. These receptors originate from a man aged 25-40 years in good health and CMV-seronegative. CDR3s include the opening cysteine and the closing phenylalanine or tryptophan. The order of the fields is V gene, J gene, clone size, D gene, CDR3 length, CDR3 DNA, CDR3 protein. The D gene is left open where the match is weak. Some rows have no size entry. The others give once, few or many, or a class for an expanded clone.

v_call: TRBV5-1; j_call: TRBJ2-5; clone_size: NA; d_call: TRBD2; cdr3_length: 16; cdr3_nt: TGCGCCAGCAGGTCGTCCTTAGCGGGGGGTGTGGAGACCCAGTACTTC; cdr3_aa: CASRSSLAGGVETQYF
v_call: TRBV2; j_call: TRBJ2-4; clone_size: once; d_call: NA; cdr3_length: 14; cdr3_nt: TGTGCCAGCGCCGCCAGAGGTGTATCGGACATTCAGTACTTC; cdr3_aa: CASAARGVSDIQYF
v_call: TRBV29-1; j_call: TRBJ2-1; clone_size: NA; d_call: NA; cdr3_length: 15; cdr3_nt: TGCAGCGTCCATCGCACAGGGCTCTCCTACAATGAGCAGTTCTTC; cdr3_aa: CSVHRTGLSYNEQFF
v_call: TRBV15; j_call: TRBJ1-2; clone_size: NA; d_call: NA; cdr3_length: 15; cdr3_nt: TGTGCCACCAGCAGAGATTCGGGGGGTAGCTATGGCTACACCTTC; cdr3_aa: CATSRDSGGSYGYTF
v_call: TRBV9; j_call: TRBJ1-1; clone_size: NA; d_call: NA; cdr3_length: 15; cdr3_nt: TGTGCCAGCAGCTTGGACAGTAGAATGAACACTGAAGCTTTCTTT; cdr3_aa: CASSLDSRMNTEAFF
v_call: TRBV15; j_call: TRBJ1-6; clone_size: NA; d_call: NA; cdr3_length: 17; cdr3_nt: TGTGCCACCAGCAGAGAGGGGGGGGGTTTCAATAATTCACCCCTCCACTTT; cdr3_aa: CATSREGGGFNNSPLHF
v_call: TRBV30; j_call: TRBJ2-7; clone_size: NA; d_call: NA; cdr3_length: 14; cdr3_nt: TGTGCCTGGACCCAGGTCTTGACGCCCTACGAGCAGTACTTC; cdr3_aa: CAWTQVLTPYEQYF
v_call: TRBV6-6; j_call: TRBJ1-2; clone_size: NA; d_call: TRBD1; cdr3_length: 14; cdr3_nt: TGTGCCAGCAGTTACTATGACAGGGGCTATGGCTACACCTTC; cdr3_aa: CASSYYDRGYGYTF
v_call: TRBV5-4; j_call: TRBJ2-3; clone_size: NA; d_call: NA; cdr3_length: 15; cdr3_nt: TGTGCCAGCAGCCTCCAGGGCCCCCCGCCAGATACGCAGTATTTT; cdr3_aa: CASSLQGPPPDTQYF
v_call: TRBV19; j_call: TRBJ1-5; clone_size: NA; d_call: NA; cdr3_length: 16; cdr3_nt: TGTGCCAGTAGTATAATAGGTAGCCCGGGGAATCAGCCCCAGCATTTT; cdr3_aa: CASSIIGSPGNQPQHF
v_call: TRBV4-3; j_call: TRBJ2-6; clone_size: NA; d_call: TRBD1; cdr3_length: 16; cdr3_nt: TGCGCCAGCAGCCATGTCACAGGGGGTGGGGCCAACGTCCTGACTTTC; cdr3_aa: CASSHVTGGGANVLTF
v_call: TRBV2; j_call: TRBJ1-5; clone_size: few; d_call: TRBD1; cdr3_length: 14; cdr3_nt: TGTGCCAGCAGTGTGACAGGGGGTAATCAGCCCCAGCATTTT; cdr3_aa: CASSVTGGNQPQHF
v_call: TRBV10-2; j_call: TRBJ2-7; clone_size: NA; d_call: NA; cdr3_length: 13; cdr3_nt: TGCGCCAGCAGTGTTCTGTCTGAGGGCGAGCAGTACTTC; cdr3_aa: CASSVLSEGEQYF
v_call: TRBV29-1; j_call: TRBJ1-1; clone_size: NA; d_call: NA; cdr3_length: 13; cdr3_nt: TGCAGCGTCCGGGGTCAGGCTGGTCCTGAAGCTTTCTTT; cdr3_aa: CSVRGQAGPEAFF
v_call: TRBV28; j_call: TRBJ1-4; clone_size: NA; d_call: NA; cdr3_length: 21; cdr3_nt: TGTGCCAGCAGTTTATTACTGGGTGAGGGGACACGAGGGGCAACTAATGAAAAACTGTTTTTT; cdr3_aa: CASSLLLGEGTRGATNEKLFF
v_call: TRBV5-6; j_call: TRBJ1-2; clone_size: NA; d_call: TRBD1; cdr3_length: 13; cdr3_nt: TGTGCCAGCAGCTCGACAGGGGGCTATGGCTACACCTTC; cdr3_aa: CASSSTGGYGYTF
v_call: TRBV28; j_call: TRBJ2-7; clone_size: NA; d_call: NA; cdr3_length: 14; cdr3_nt: TGTGCCAGCAGTTTAATTGGAGTCTCCTACGAGCAGTACTTC; cdr3_aa: CASSLIGVSYEQYF
v_call: TRBV28; j_call: TRBJ1-1; clone_size: NA; d_call: NA; cdr3_length: 12; cdr3_nt: TGTGCCAGCGGGGTAGGGGGCACTGAAGCTTTCTTT; cdr3_aa: CASGVGGTEAFF
v_call: TRBV2; j_call: TRBJ2-7; clone_size: few; d_call: TRBD1; cdr3_length: 15; cdr3_nt: TGTGCCAGCAGCGCCAGACAGGGGGGCTCCTACGAGCAGTACTTC; cdr3_aa: CASSARQGGSYEQYF
v_call: TRBV11-2; j_call: TRBJ1-1; clone_size: NA; d_call: NA; cdr3_length: 13; cdr3_nt: TGTGCCAGCAGCCAGTGGTTAGGGGATGGAGCTTTCTTT; cdr3_aa: CASSQWLGDGAFF
v_call: TRBV5-1; j_call: TRBJ2-7; clone_size: once; d_call: TRBD1; cdr3_length: 12; cdr3_nt: TGCGCCAGCAGCTTGGGACAGGGAGAGCAGTACTTC; cdr3_aa: CASSLGQGEQYF
v_call: TRBV4-1; j_call: TRBJ1-6; clone_size: NA; d_call: NA; cdr3_length: 16; cdr3_nt: TGCGCCAGCAGCCTCCAGGCAGGGCATAAGAATTCACCCCTCCACTTT; cdr3_aa: CASSLQAGHKNSPLHF
v_call: TRBV4-3; j_call: TRBJ2-6; clone_size: NA; d_call: NA; cdr3_length: 15; cdr3_nt: TGCGCCAGCAGCCGAGGCGGGGCTGGGGCCAACGGCCTGACTTTC; cdr3_aa: CASSRGGAGANGLTF
v_call: TRBV11-2; j_call: TRBJ1-4; clone_size: NA; d_call: NA; cdr3_length: 15; cdr3_nt: TGTGCCAGCAGCCGTTCAGGGAGGGGTGATGAAAAACTGTTTTTT; cdr3_aa: CASSRSGRGDEKLFF
v_call: TRBV7-6; j_call: TRBJ2-7; clone_size: NA; d_call: NA; cdr3_length: 12; cdr3_nt: TGTGCCAGCAGCTTAGACCACTACGAGCAGTACTTC; cdr3_aa: CASSLDHYEQYF